The 2 T cell receptor beta chains below come from one sample, sequenced in a study of PD-L1 blockade in urothelial cancer (dated by TCRdb to the late 2010s). Library construction relied on the immunoSEQ multiplex PCR assay. The table comes from immuneACCESS by way of TCRdb, which keeps in-frame sequences with V and J called. Part of the clones is missing from these tables; in studies checked, under half for an unresolved V gene and the rest for unknown reasons. The sample table shows tens of thousands of clones, and 87% are seen once. Together, the top ten hold 14% to 15% of the sample. In light of the paper, this sample's time point label describes: pretreatment peripheral blood. The sample was PBMCs, taken around atezolizumab (anti-PD-L1) treatment. All receptors come from a woman in her fifties or sixties with urothelial cancer.

This clone was observed many times. The CDR3 bases are TGCGCCAGCAGCCAAACCCCGCGGGGGGCCCACGAGCAGTACTTC. This sequence encodes CASSQTPRGAHEQYF. The J gene is TRBJ2-7, the V gene TRBV4-3; 8 bases map to TRBD2. This CDR3 has 15 amino acids. Unmatched junction bases numbered 8, after V lost 2 bases and J lost 5 bases. Per germline, CDR1 LGHNA and CDR2 YSLEER.

This chain uses TRBV2 with TRBJ2-1, with a possible D match to TRBD2 (5 bases). This CDR3 region has 15 residues. With 6 bases removed from V and 0 bases from J, the gap between germline ends came to 12 bases. Germline V gives CDR1 SNHLY, CDR2 FYNNEI. CDR3 residues: CASRGHGSSYNEQFF. DNA for the CDR3: TGTGCCAGCAGGGGTCATGGGAGCTCCTACAATGAGCAGTTCTTC.